These 27 T cell receptor beta chains were sequenced from one sample in a study of T-cell memory formation after mild COVID-19 (dated by TCRdb to about 2021). The method was 5' RACE. Sequenced on an Illumina NovaSeq 6000. The raw public reads went through TCRdb reprocessing: fastp at Q25, MiXCR clone calling, in-frame beta chains kept. Entries that share a CDR3 protein sequence are merged under the most common genes and DNA. The table for this sample lists about 470,000 distinct CDR3 sequences; about 18% of them were counted only once. In total, the top ten clones hold about 12% of the sample. The material sequenced was PBMCs or a T cell subset sorted from them (not recorded which). All receptors derive from an adult woman who had mild COVID-19 (a few samples of this study predate the infection). The sample titles of this study are shuffled in the database, so cell type and time point are left out; the donor was told from shared clones.

The chain combines TRBV12-5 with TRBJ2-1; 7 bases align to TRBD2. Germline V lookup: CDR1 LGHNT, CDR2 FRNRAP. With V trimmed by 6 bases and J by 0 bases, 8 bases remained unmatched. CDR3 length equals 16 residues. The CDR3 DNA follows: TGTGCTAGTGGCACGGGACTAACTAGCTCCTACAATGAGCAGTTCTTC. Translation gives CASGTGLTSSYNEQFF.

The chain has TRBV5-1 and TRBJ2-3, with a weak D call TRBD2 (6 bases). Trimming shortened V by 4 bases and J by 0 bases, and 12 bases separated the two germline ends. The V gene's germline CDR1 is SGHRS and CDR2 YFSETQ. The CDR3 runs 15 residues. The CDR3 loop reads CASSQSGLSTDTQYF. CDR3 nucleotides: TGCGCCAGCAGCCAAAGCGGGTTAAGCACAGATACGCAGTATTTT. Full variable domain (remainder filled in from reference TRBV5-1 and TRBJ2-3): KAGVTQTPRYLIKTRGQQVTLSCSPISGHRSVSWYQQTPGQGLQFLFEYFSETQRNKGNFPGRFSGRQFSNSRSEMNVSTLELGDSALYLCASSQSGLSTDTQYFGPGTRLTVL.

The table lists this clonotype with a few counts. This CDR3 is CASSLDRVKGYTF. In nucleotides, the CDR3 is TGTGCCAGCAGCTTGGACAGGGTAAAAGGCTACACCTTC. The chain recombines TRBV7-2 with TRBJ1-2; TRBD1 aligns across 8 bases. Germline CDR1 is SGHTA and CDR2 is FQGNSA. The CDR3 spans 13 residues. The trim removed 3 bases at V and 8 bases at J, leaving 5 bases unmatched.

This clonotype was detected only a few times. This chain's CDR3 is CASSFRIYEQYF. Written as DNA, the CDR3 is TGTGCCAGCAGCTTCAGGATCTACGAGCAGTACTTC. The chain is built from TRBV7-6 and TRBJ2-7, with unresolved D. V lost 3 bases and J lost 3, with 6 bases in between. Germline lookup yields CDR1 SGHVS and CDR2 FNYEAQ. The CDR3 is 12 residues long.

This clonotype was seen at least ten times. The chain carries TRBV24-1 and TRBJ1-1, with D unclear. CDR1 and CDR2 (germline): KGHDR, SFDVKD. The CDR3 runs to 12 residues. Trimming removed 5 bases from V and 0 bases from J, with 3 bases in between. The CDR3 DNA follows: TGTGCCACCAGTGGGTTGAACACTGAAGCTTTCTTT. Its protein is CATSGLNTEAFF.

The sample holds a few counts of this clonotype. CDR3 amino acids: CAILAGDRYEQYF. In DNA, the CDR3 is TGTGCCATCCTGGCAGGGGATAGGTACGAGCAGTACTTC. This chain uses TRBV7-9 with TRBJ2-7, with D perhaps matching TRBD1 (6 bases). V lost 10 bases and J lost 4, with 17 bases in between. The germline V gene has CDR1 SEHNR and CDR2 FQNEAQ (reference sequence). The CDR3 loop spans 13 amino acids.

This clonotype occurred a few times. The chain is built from TRBV14 and TRBJ1-2; D is undetermined. The CDR3 is 12 residues long. V dropped 8 bases and J dropped 7 bases, with 14 bases sitting between them. From germline, CDR1 is SGHDN and CDR2 FVKESK. The CDR3 loop is CASVNPAGGYTF. For the CDR3, the DNA is TGTGCCAGCGTAAATCCGGCGGGTGGCTACACCTTC.

This clonotype has a single count. J is TRBJ2-1 and V is TRBV2; unclear D gene. The CDR3 has 16 residues. Germline V gene sequence: CDR1 SNHLY, CDR2 FYNNEI. Trimming stripped 0 bases from V and 4 bases from J, with 13 bases between. The CDR3: CASSEAGMGLYNEQFF. In nucleotides, the CDR3 is TGTGCCAGCAGTGAAGCAGGGATGGGTTTATACAATGAGCAGTTCTTC.

This clonotype was picked up a small number of times. J is TRBJ1-6 and V is TRBV4-1; no definite D call. This CDR3 has 17 residues. The V gene lost 2 bases and the J gene lost 3 bases, with 14 bases spanning the gap. Germline CDR1 and CDR2: MGHRA and YSYEKL. CDR3 DNA sequence: TGCGCCAGCAGCCAATGGAGTGGCGTCGGCTATAATTCACCCCTCCACTTT. Protein: CASSQWSGVGYNSPLHF.

The rearrangement uses TRBV3-1 and TRBJ1-2; D is possibly TRBD1 (5 bases). Germline loops: CDR1 LGHDT, CDR2 YNNKEL (reference sequence). Trimming left V 3 bases short and J 4 bases short, with 6 bases between. The CDR3 contains 12 residues. The CDR3, as DNA: TGTGCCAGCAGCCACGGGGCCTATGGCTACACCTTC. Translating gives CASSHGAYGYTF.

This clonotype has a handful of counts. The V call is TRBV7-9, the J call TRBJ2-1, with 8 bases that match TRBD1. V shed 3 bases and J 6 bases; nucleotides not matched to a gene: 25. Germline CDR1 and CDR2: SEHNR and FQNEAQ (reference sequence). This CDR3 is 21 amino acids long. The CDR3 region is CASSFLPRFQDRGYLGNEQFF. The CDR3 nucleotides are TGTGCCAGCAGCTTCCTACCTCGATTCCAAGACAGGGGTTACCTTGGCAATGAGCAGTTCTTC. The variable domain in full, with the rest retrieved from reference TRBV7-9 and TRBJ2-1, is DTGVSQNPRHKITKRGQNVTFRCDPISEHNRLYWYRQTLGQGPEFLTYFQNEAQLEKSRLLSDRFSAERPKGSFSTLEIQRTEQGDSAMYLCASSFLPRFQDRGYLGNEQFFGPGTRLTVL.

The V and J genes are TRBV9 and TRBJ2-7; the D gene could be TRBD1 or TRBD2 (6 bases each). This CDR3 region has 14 residues. Trimming stripped 3 bases from V and 3 bases from J, with 13 bases between. The germline V gene encodes CDR1 SGDLS and CDR2 YYNGEE. The CDR3 DNA sequence: TGTGCCAGCAGCGGGACTAAGGACAGCTACGAGCAGTACTTC. Translation: CASSGTKDSYEQYF.

The rearrangement uses TRBV5-1 and TRBJ2-3; 7 bases match TRBD2. CDR1 and CDR2 (germline): SGHRS, YFSETQ. J lost 0 bases, V lost 4 bases, and 8 bases had no gene match. The CDR3 covers 16 residues. The CDR3 DNA sequence: TGCGCCAGCAGCCTCGGCGGGGGAGCTAGCACAGATACGCAGTATTTT. As protein: CASSLGGGASTDTQYF.

This rearrangement joins TRBV5-1 to TRBJ2-1, with TRBD2 as a possible D gene (5 bases). Germline lookup yields CDR1 SGHRS and CDR2 YFSETQ. Trimming left V 2 bases short and J 7 bases short, with 10 bases between. The CDR3 spans 13 residues. CDR3 region: CASSFPPGNEQFF. The CDR3 nucleotides read TGCGCCAGCAGCTTCCCTCCGGGGAATGAGCAGTTCTTC.

V is TRBV3-1 and J is TRBJ2-7; tentatively, D is TRBD1 or TRBD2 (6 bases each). This CDR3 is 16 amino acids long. CDR1 is LGHDT and CDR2 is YNNKEL in the germline V gene (reference sequence). Trimming shortened V by 3 bases and J by 6 bases, and 21 bases separated the two germline ends. CDR3 sequence: CASSHYAGTQKGEQYF. CDR3 DNA sequence: TGTGCCAGCAGCCATTATGCGGGGACACAAAAGGGCGAGCAGTACTTC.

The CDR3 here is CASSHRTGGRSGTDTQYF. The CDR3 DNA reads as TGCGCCAGCAGCCACCGGACAGGGGGACGGAGTGGCACAGATACGCAGTATTTT. The chain uses TRBV4-1 and TRBJ2-3, with 10 nucleotides matching TRBD1. Unmatched junction bases numbered 10, after V lost 3 bases and J lost 1 base. Germline V CDR1 and CDR2: MGHRA, YSYEKL. The CDR3 totals 18 residues.

V and J are TRBV6-1 and TRBJ1-2; a weak D match, TRBD1 (5 bases). Germline lookup yields CDR1 MNHNS and CDR2 SASEGT. This CDR3 has 13 residues. V was trimmed by 6 bases and J by 4 bases, leaving 12 bases between them. The CDR3 region is CASRLTERYGYTF. The DNA for the CDR3 is TGTGCCAGCAGATTGACAGAGCGCTATGGCTACACCTTC.

This clonotype was counted only a few times. This chain joins TRBV6-4 and TRBJ1-1; D is unresolved. The CDR3 has 13 residues. V shed 7 bases and J shed 1 base, with 10 bases lying between them. Germline V gives CDR1 MRHNA, CDR2 SNTAGT. The CDR3 region has the DNA TGTGCCAGCACCCAACTGGGGAACACTGAAGCTTTCTTT. Its translation is CASTQLGNTEAFF.

This clonotype was found many times. The chain uses TRBV30 and TRBJ1-5; D not certain. CDR3 length equals 14 residues. V shed 2 bases and J shed 4 bases, with 12 bases lying between them. Germline CDR1 is GTSNPN and CDR2 is SVGIG (reference sequence). Written as DNA, the CDR3 is TGTGCCTGGAGTAATTTGGGATCGAATCAGCCCCAGCATTTT. This encodes CAWSNLGSNQPQHF.

V is TRBV13 and J is TRBJ2-7; 9 bases fit TRBD2. V dropped 5 bases and J dropped 2; count of bases not matched to a gene: 7. The length of the CDR3 is 15 residues. CDR1 and CDR2 from the germline V gene are PRHDT and FYEKMQ (reference sequence). The DNA for the CDR3 is TGTGCCAGCAGCAGACTAGCGGACCAACCCTACGAGCAGTACTTC. Translating gives CASSRLADQPYEQYF.

This clonotype appeared a few times. The chain links TRBV12-3 or TRBV12-4 to TRBJ2-7; TRBD1 is a possible D gene (5 bases). V lost 7 bases to trimming and J lost 0 bases, with 22 bases between them. The CDR3 consists of 17 residues. The CDR3 loop reads CASTPSTASYSSYEQYF. The CDR3 DNA is TGTGCCAGCACCCCGTCGACAGCGTCGTACAGCTCCTACGAGCAGTACTTC.

The J gene is TRBJ2-1, the V gene TRBV14; 8 bases map to TRBD1. The trim removed 5 bases at V and 8 bases at J, leaving 11 bases unmatched. This CDR3 region has 15 residues. Germline V gene lookup returns CDR1 SGHDN and CDR2 FVKESK. CDR3 protein: CASSYRTGTMHEQFF. The CDR3 DNA follows: TGTGCCAGCAGCTACAGGACAGGGACGATGCATGAGCAGTTCTTC.

The gene calls are TRBV25-1 and TRBJ2-1; D gene uncertain. Germline V gives CDR1 MGHDK, CDR2 SYGVNS. Trimming shortened V by 7 bases and J by 10 bases, and 20 bases separated the two germline ends. The CDR3 totals 14 residues. CDR3 nucleotides: TGTGCCAGCATTTCCCCCTGGGCCGCAGGAGAGCAGTTCTTC. This encodes CASISPWAAGEQFF.

The chain uses TRBV20-1 and TRBJ2-1; TRBD2 matches 7 bases. This CDR3 has 15 amino acids. V trimming: 0 bases; J trimming: 7 bases; junction bases outside the gene matches: 9. The germline V gene has CDR1 DFQATT and CDR2 SNEGSKA (reference sequence). CDR3: CSARDASGIGNEQFF. The CDR3 region has the DNA TGCAGTGCTAGAGATGCGAGCGGGATCGGGAATGAGCAGTTCTTC.

The chain couples TRBV10-3 to TRBJ2-7; 8 bases are a match to TRBD1. CDR1 and CDR2 from the germline V gene are ENHRY and SYGVKD. V dropped 7 bases and J dropped 4; count of bases not matched to a gene: 12. The CDR3 totals 15 residues. DNA of the CDR3: TGTGCCATCACCCTAGGACAGGGAGGACCTTACGAGCAGTACTTC. Translating gives CAITLGQGGPYEQYF.

This clonotype was recorded a few times. This chain uses TRBV4-1 with TRBJ2-3; TRBD1 matches at 10 bases. CDR1 and CDR2 (germline): MGHRA, YSYEKL. The CDR3 has 18 amino acids. V gave up 4 bases and J gave up 1 base; unmatched junction bases: 11. CDR3 DNA sequence: TGCGCCAGCAGCCCGGGACAGGGGTGGGGTATCGGCACAGATACGCAGTATTTT. It codes for CASSPGQGWGIGTDTQYF.

This chain connects TRBV12-3 or TRBV12-4 to TRBJ1-1; D remains unclear. The CDR3 is made up of 14 amino acids. V shed 2 bases and J shed 0 bases, with 7 bases lying between them. CDR3 loop: CASSLPRLNTEAFF. The CDR3 coding sequence is TGTGCCAGCAGTTTACCGCGATTGAACACTGAAGCTTTCTTT.